These T cell receptor beta chains were read from a single sample in a study of T cell changes during pregnancy in multiple sclerosis. Sequencing was performed with immunoSEQ multiplex PCR; in TCRdb, only in-frame clones are kept and a portion is missing. The table includes roughly 45,000 clones, almost 90% detected once. The material was peripheral blood, obtained in the second trimester of pregnancy. All receptors derive from a female donor in good health, enrolled as a control in a pregnancy study. The CDR3 runs from the conserved cysteine through the conserved F or W. A D gene is named only where the DNA matches it firmly. Clone sizes are given selectively: once, few, many, or a class where the clone is expanded.

CASRSQGADQPQHF	TGTGCCAGCAGATCACAGGGGGCGGATCAGCCCCAGCATTTT	TRBD1	TRBV2	TRBJ1-5	.
CAWNQDNEQFF	TGTGCCTGGAATCAGGACAATGAGCAGTTCTTC	.	TRBV30	TRBJ2-1	.
CASSLAPTGALYGYTF	TGCGCCAGCAGCTTGGCCCCGACAGGAGCCCTCTATGGCTACACCTTC	.	TRBV5-1	TRBJ1-2	.
CASSVVRYNEQFF	TGTGCCAGCAGCGTAGTCCGGTACAATGAGCAGTTCTTC	.	TRBV9	TRBJ2-1	once
CASSPAGDRGLLGGYTF	TGCGCCAGCAGCCCAGCCGGAGACAGGGGGCTACTAGGCGGCTACACCTTC	TRBD1	TRBV4-1	TRBJ1-2	.
CASSTRTGTQNLGGNTIYF	TGTGCCAGCAGCACTCGCACCGGGACACAAAACCTAGGGGGAAACACCATATATTTT	.	TRBV9	TRBJ1-3	.
CAISQPTGDEQYF	TGTGCCATCAGTCAACCGACAGGGGACGAGCAGTACTTC	TRBD1	TRBV10-3	TRBJ2-7	.
CASSLGGSETQYF	TGCGCCAGCAGCTTGGGAGGGTCGGAGACCCAGTACTTC	.	TRBV5-1	TRBJ2-5	.
CASSLDRGGNQPQHF	TGTGCCAGTAGCCTGGACAGGGGCGGCAATCAGCCCCAGCATTTT	TRBD1	TRBV19	TRBJ1-5	.
CASSEDRVYSPLHF	TGCGCCAGCAGCGAGGACAGGGTATATTCACCCCTCCACTTT	TRBD1	TRBV4-3	TRBJ1-6	many
CASKTGGPDTQYF	TGTGCCTCGAAGACGGGGGGGCCAGATACGCAGTATTTT	TRBD2	TRBV10-3	TRBJ2-3	.
CASRPAVGEQYF	TGTGCCAGCAGACCCGCGGTCGGGGAGCAGTACTTC	.	TRBV27	TRBJ2-7	.
CASSRDRAFGELFF	TGTGCCAGCAGCCGCGACAGGGCTTTCGGGGAGCTGTTTTTT	TRBD1	TRBV11-2	TRBJ2-2	.
CASSSIGGFNEQFF	TGTGCCAGCAGCTCAATAGGGGGCTTCAATGAGCAGTTCTTC	TRBD1	TRBV7-2	TRBJ2-1	.
CASRGQGSYNSPLHF	TGTGCCAGCAGGGGACAGGGCTCCTATAATTCACCCCTCCACTTT	TRBD1	TRBV2	TRBJ1-6	.
CASSLRQGMTDTQYF	TGTGCCAGCAGCTTACGTCAGGGGATGACAGATACGCAGTATTTT	.	TRBV7-9	TRBJ2-3	.
CASSGGKGTDTQYF	TGCGCCAGCAGCGGGGGCAAGGGGACAGATACGCAGTATTTT	.	TRBV5-1	TRBJ2-3	.
CSVEAPSGGEDTQYF	TGCAGCGTTGAAGCCCCCTCGGGGGGAGAAGATACGCAGTATTTT	TRBD2	TRBV29-1	TRBJ2-3	.
CASSAGSSYNEQFF	TGCGCCAGCAGCGCGGGGAGCTCCTACAATGAGCAGTTCTTC	.	TRBV4-1	TRBJ2-1	.
CASLWGTSGGYEQYF	TGTGCCAGCCTATGGGGGACTAGCGGGGGCTACGAGCAGTACTTC	TRBD2	TRBV2	TRBJ2-7	.
CASSVEASGITSYNEQFF	TGTGCCAGCAGCGTAGAGGCTAGCGGGATCACCTCCTACAATGAGCAGTTCTTC	TRBD2	TRBV9	TRBJ2-1	.
CASRDVRTEAYEQYF	TGTGCCAGTAGAGACGTAAGGACTGAAGCCTACGAGCAGTACTTC	.	TRBV19	TRBJ2-7	.
CASISRDRGRTNYGYTF	TGTGCCAGCATCAGCCGGGACAGGGGGAGGACTAACTATGGCTACACCTTC	TRBD1	TRBV5-6	TRBJ1-2	.
CAISESGQGVEPQHF	TGTGCCATCAGTGAGTCGGGACAGGGGGTTGAGCCCCAGCATTTT	TRBD1	TRBV10-3	TRBJ1-5	.
CASNTGAGNTIYF	TGTGCCAGCAACACAGGGGCTGGAAACACCATATATTTT	TRBD1	TRBV7-2	TRBJ1-3	.
CASSLVSGNQPQHF	TGTGCCAGCAGTTTAGTTTCGGGCAATCAGCCCCAGCATTTT	.	TRBV27	TRBJ1-5	once
CASAWGGVPDTQYF	TGTGCCAGCGCCTGGGGGGGGGTGCCGGATACGCAGTATTTT	TRBD2	TRBV27	TRBJ2-3	.
CASSQGRASTYEQFF	TGTGCCAGCAGCCAGGGCCGGGCTTCTACGTATGAGCAGTTCTTC	.	TRBV7-2	TRBJ2-1	once
CSVVGGQRGFF	TGCAGCGTTGTGGGGGGACAGAGAGGGTTCTTC	.	TRBV29-1	TRBJ2-1	.
CASSQAGGNTIYF	TGTGCCAGCAGCCAAGCAGGGGGAAACACCATATATTTT	.	TRBV14	TRBJ1-3	.
CSATSGAGGGTQYF	TGCAGCGCGACTAGCGGGGCCGGGGGGGGGACCCAGTACTTC	TRBD2	TRBV29-1	TRBJ2-5	once
CASSEGQGIGNTEAFF	TGTGCCAGCAGCGAAGGACAGGGCATTGGGAACACTGAAGCTTTCTTT	TRBD1	TRBV5-6	TRBJ1-1	.
CASRQGLAGGDTQYF	TGTGCCAGTAGACAGGGACTAGCGGGGGGAGATACGCAGTATTTT	TRBD2	TRBV19	TRBJ2-3	.
CASGPTYEQYF	TGTGCCAGCGGCCCCACCTACGAGCAGTACTTC	.	TRBV6-5	TRBJ2-7	.
CASRRDRFNQPQHF	TGTGCCAGCAGAAGGGACAGGTTTAATCAGCCCCAGCATTTT	TRBD1	TRBV27	TRBJ1-5	.
CASSGSSRTAQYGYTF	TGCGCCAGCAGCGGAAGTAGCCGGACAGCACAATATGGCTACACCTTC	.	TRBV4-1	TRBJ1-2	.
CASSQESPNRQETQYF	TGTGCCAGCAGCCAAGAGAGCCCCAACCGCCAAGAGACCCAGTACTTC	.	TRBV14	TRBJ2-5	.
CASSEVAASNQPQHF	TGCGCCAGCAGTGAGGTCGCGGCTAGCAATCAGCCCCAGCATTTT	.	TRBV10-2	TRBJ1-5	few
CASSLGSGQGSYEQYF	TGCGCCAGCAGCTTGGGGTCGGGACAGGGCTCCTACGAGCAGTACTTC	TRBD1	TRBV5-1	TRBJ2-7	.
CASSLTSGKAGELFF	TGCGCCAGCAGCTTGACTAGCGGGAAAGCCGGGGAGCTGTTTTTT	TRBD2	TRBV5-1	TRBJ2-2	.
CASSLGGGPPRNTEAFF	TGTGCCAGCAGCTTAGGCGGGGGACCGCCGAGAAACACTGAAGCTTTCTTT	.	TRBV7-9	TRBJ1-1	.
CSVRDTSYEQYF	TGCAGCGTCCGGGACACCTCCTACGAGCAGTACTTC	.	TRBV29-1	TRBJ2-7	.
CASTDWQGVSYEQYF	TGTGCCAGCACCGACTGGCAGGGGGTCTCCTACGAGCAGTACTTC	TRBD1	TRBV6-4	TRBJ2-7	.
CASSFYSTEAFF	TGTGCCAGCAGCTTTTATTCCACTGAAGCTTTCTTT	.	TRBV5-6	TRBJ1-1	.
CASSQEASGREGEQFF	TGTGCCAGCAGCCAAGAGGCTAGCGGGAGAGAAGGTGAGCAGTTCTTC	TRBD2	TRBV14	TRBJ2-1	once
CASSELGLGPAGYTF	TGTGCCAGCAGTGAACTGGGACTTGGCCCCGCAGGCTACACCTTC	.	TRBV6-1	TRBJ1-2	.
CASSPVGQGTSYGYTF	TGTGCCAGCTCACCAGTGGGACAGGGCACTTCATATGGCTACACCTTC	TRBD1	TRBV18	TRBJ1-2	.
CATSRDRGTNEKLFF	TGTGCCACCAGCAGAGACAGGGGCACTAATGAAAAACTGTTTTTT	.	TRBV15	TRBJ1-4	.
CASWGRTAAQPQHF	TGCGCCAGCTGGGGCAGGACAGCCGCTCAGCCCCAGCATTTT	.	TRBV10-1	TRBJ1-5	few
CASTTARSMNTEAFF	TGTGCCAGTACGACAGCCCGATCTATGAACACTGAAGCTTTCTTT	.	TRBV19	TRBJ1-1	.
CASSSHQGAGNQPQHF	TGTGCCAGCAGTTCCCATCAGGGGGCGGGCAATCAGCCCCAGCATTTT	TRBD1	TRBV7-2	TRBJ1-5	few
CASRGRDQNTEAFF	TGTGCCAGCAGAGGGAGGGATCAAAACACTGAAGCTTTCTTT	.	TRBV7-8	TRBJ1-1	.
CASSQGGAGTGELFF	TGTGCCAGCAGCCAGGGAGGGGCTGGCACCGGGGAGCTGTTTTTT	TRBD2	TRBV4-2	TRBJ2-2	.
CASSLGQGEPQHF	TGTGCCAGCAGCTTAGGGCAGGGCGAGCCCCAGCATTTT	.	TRBV11-3	TRBJ1-5	once